A single sample is the source of the 20 T cell receptor beta chains below, sequenced in a study of CD8+CD57+ T cells in acquired aplastic anemia. An expansion of CD8+CD57+ cells by flow cytometry had been shown in patients chosen for sequencing. TCR beta VDJ and CDR3 profiles were obtained from a genomic DNA template. Using its own MiXCR run on the reads, TCRdb lists one record per CDR3 protein. The sample holds 180,000 or so distinct CDR3 sequences, around 50% seen once. The sequenced material came from sorted CD4+, CD8+, or CD8+CD57+ T cells (not recorded which) from PBMCs. The receptors come from a human donor with aplastic anemia.

The chain recombines TRBV2 with TRBJ2-7; D is uncertain. The germline V and J ends were trimmed by 3 bases and 2 bases, with 8 bases remaining between them. The germline V gene encodes CDR1 SNHLY and CDR2 FYNNEI. The CDR3 covers 13 residues. CDR3 protein: CASSDETPYEQYF. CDR3 nucleotides: TGTGCCAGCAGTGATGAGACCCCCTACGAGCAGTACTTC.

The chain combines TRBV15 with TRBJ1-4; D not resolved. V lost 1 base and J 10 bases, leaving 13 bases between the germline ends. Germline CDR1 reads LNHNV; CDR2 reads YYDKDF (reference sequence). This CDR3 is 14 amino acids long. The CDR3 protein is CATSRALEVAKLFF. The CDR3 DNA reads TGTGCCACCAGCAGAGCCCTAGAAGTGGCAAAACTGTTTTTT.

For this clonotype: A read error is possible here, since a much larger clone lies one base away. The V and J genes are TRBV6-5 and TRBJ2-1, with no clear D. The CDR3 totals 12 residues. Germline CDR1 is MNHEY and CDR2 is SVGAGI. The CDR3 loop reads CAGSYSSNEQFF. The CDR3 bases are TGTGCCGGCAGTTACTCGAGCAATGAGCAGTTCTTC.

V and J are TRBV24-1 and TRBJ2-5, with TRBD1 identical over 9 bases. Germline values: CDR1 KGHDR, CDR2 SFDVKD. Unmatched junction bases numbered 6, after V lost 6 bases and J lost 2 bases. The CDR3 covers 15 residues. The DNA of the CDR3 is TGTGCCACCAGTAGAGGGACAGGGTGGCAAGAGACCCAGTACTTC. Amino acid sequence: CATSRGTGWQETQYF.

Note on this clonotype: A much larger clone lies a single base off, so this may be a read error. A read error is likely, as this CDR3 ends without the conserved phenylalanine or tryptophan. The genes are TRBV4-2 and TRBJ1-4; D is ambiguous. V was pared by 3 bases and J by 6 bases, with 8 bases between. This CDR3 is built from 13 residues. CDR1 is LGHNA and CDR2 is YNFKEQ in the germline V gene. The CDR3 spells CASSQDLYEKLFL. The CDR3 nucleotides read TGTGCCAGCAGCCAGGATCTATATGAAAAACTGTTTTTG.

This chain links TRBV4-1 with TRBJ2-3; the D is unclear. This CDR3 is built from 13 residues. Germline V gene data show CDR1 as MGHRA and CDR2 as YSYEKL. With 3 bases removed from V and 2 bases from J, the gap between germline ends came to 6 bases. The CDR3 reads CASSQGNTDTQYF. DNA for the CDR3: TGCGCCAGCAGCCAGGGAAACACAGATACGCAGTATTTT.

In regard to this clonotype: A single base separates this from a much larger clone, so it may be a read error. The V call is TRBV6-1, the J call TRBJ2-3, with 11 bases fitting TRBD1. Germline lookup yields CDR1 MNHNS and CDR2 SASEGT. This CDR3 region has 13 residues. The CDR3 loop is CASTGQGADTQFF. In nucleotides, the CDR3 is TGTGCCAGCACCGGACAGGGGGCAGATACGCAGTTTTTT.

Note on this clonotype: The junction and the germline gene differ at one end; a read error may be behind it. The chain couples TRBV7-6 to TRBJ2-1, with no clear D. The CDR3 consists of 13 residues. Germline V gene data show CDR1 as SGHVS and CDR2 as FNYEAQ. CDR3 protein: CAGSLEIYSEQFF. CDR3 in DNA: TGTGCCGGCAGCTTGGAGATTTACAGTGAGCAGTTCTTC.

V gene TRBV2 combines with J gene TRBJ2-2, with 8 nucleotides matching TRBD2. The CDR3 is made up of 13 amino acids. V was clipped by 10 bases and J by 6 bases; unmatched bases: 7. Per germline, CDR1 SNHLY and CDR2 FYNNEI. The chain's CDR3 is CAIRIAGPGELFF. CDR3 coding DNA: TGTGCCATACGCATAGCGGGACCCGGGGAGCTGTTTTTT.

This clonotype was counted at least ten times. The V call is TRBV9, the J call TRBJ2-1; 10 nucleotides match TRBD2. Germline V gene lookup returns CDR1 SGDLS and CDR2 YYNGEE. Losses at the gene ends were 4 bases for V and 4 bases for J; bases not matched to a gene: 8. The CDR3 totals 16 residues. The CDR3 sequence: CASSTKGLASYNEQFF. CDR3 coding DNA: TGTGCCAGCAGCACCAAGGGACTAGCGAGTTACAATGAGCAGTTCTTC.

This clonotype came up many times. This chain connects TRBV7-2 to TRBJ2-1; D is perhaps TRBD2 (6 bases). The V gene's germline CDR1 is SGHTA and CDR2 FQGNSA. The CDR3 totals 15 residues. The V and J ends lost 1 base and 0 bases respectively, with 7 bases between them. CDR3 sequence reads: CASSLGGASYNEQFF. In nucleotides, the CDR3 is TGTGCCAGCAGCTTAGGCGGGGCCTCCTACAATGAGCAGTTCTTC.

The V gene is TRBV6-2 or TRBV6-3, the J gene TRBJ1-1, with 7 positions matching TRBD1. V dropped 0 bases and J dropped 4; count of bases not matched to a gene: 5. CDR1 is MNHEY and CDR2 is SVGEGT in the germline V gene. This CDR3 contains 15 residues. CDR3 region: CASSYSGRGITEAFF. CDR3 DNA: TGTGCCAGCAGTTACTCCGGCAGGGGGATCACTGAAGCTTTCTTT.

This clonotype was observed many times. The chain is built from TRBV6-1 and TRBJ1-5, with D unclear. The length of the CDR3 is 13 residues. V lost 5 bases, J lost 6 bases, and 11 bases lay in between. Germline assignment: CDR1 MNHNS and CDR2 SASEGT. CDR3 residues: CASSPGPLQPQHF. The DNA of the CDR3 is TGTGCCAGCAGTCCCGGACCCCTTCAGCCCCAGCATTTT.

The V and J genes are TRBV29-1 and TRBJ2-7, with 10 positions matching TRBD2. Losses at the gene ends were 3 bases for V and 4 bases for J; bases not matched to a gene: 9. The CDR3 sequence is 15 residues long. Germline loops: CDR1 SQVTM, CDR2 ANQGSEA. CDR3 nucleotide sequence: TGCAGCGTTGAGAGTCCTAGCGGGGGCCGATACGAGCAGTACTTC. Translation: CSVESPSGGRYEQYF.

This clonotype was recorded many times. The chain uses TRBV2 and TRBJ1-2; TRBD1 is a possible D gene (5 bases). From germline, CDR1 is SNHLY and CDR2 FYNNEI. CDR3 size: 14 residues. The V and J ends lost 4 bases and 8 bases respectively, with 17 bases between them. This CDR3 reads CASSGIIGGTGYTF. The CDR3 DNA reads as TGTGCCAGCAGTGGAATAATCGGGGGAACGGGCTACACCTTC.

A remark on this clonotype: This could be a read error, since a much larger clone is one nucleotide away. This chain uses TRBV29-1 with TRBJ2-1; TRBD2 matches at 11 bases. The germline V gene has CDR1 SQVTM and CDR2 ANQGSEA. The CDR3 is 12 amino acids. CDR3 region: CSARDSGGGEFF. The CDR3 coding sequence is TGCAGTGCTAGGGATAGCGGGGGGGGGGAGTTCTTC.

This sequence joins TRBV5-1 and TRBJ2-4, with 8 bases lining up with TRBD1. Germline assignment: CDR1 SGHRS and CDR2 YFSETQ. With V trimmed by 4 bases and J by 3 bases, 9 bases remained unmatched. The CDR3 runs to 16 residues. The CDR3 region is CASSPNQGADKNIQYF. CDR3 nucleotide sequence: TGCGCCAGCAGCCCGAATCAGGGGGCTGACAAAAACATTCAGTACTTC.

This clonotype was seen a single time. The rearrangement uses TRBV10-2 and TRBJ1-5; no definite D call. CDR1 and CDR2 (germline): WSHSY, SAAADI. The CDR3 spans 14 residues. Trimming left V 2 bases short and J 7 bases short, with 12 bases between. CDR3 loop: CASSETQGFQPQHF. Written as DNA, the CDR3 is TGCGCCAGCAGTGAGACTCAAGGGTTCCAGCCCCAGCATTTT.

The chain employs TRBV11-2 and TRBJ1-3, with D perhaps TRBD1 (5 bases). The germline V and J ends were trimmed by 4 bases and 3 bases, with 16 bases remaining between them. In germline, CDR1 is SGHAT, CDR2 FQNNGV. The CDR3 has 16 residues. This CDR3 is CASSWGMPGGGNTIYF. The CDR3 DNA reads as TGTGCCAGCAGCTGGGGGATGCCAGGAGGTGGAAACACCATATATTTT.

This clonotype was detected a few times. The missing conserved phenylalanine or tryptophan at the end of this CDR3 makes a read error likely. V usage is TRBV6-2 or TRBV6-3 and J usage is TRBJ1-6; D ambiguous. Germline V gene data show CDR1 as MNHEY and CDR2 as SVGEGT. The CDR3 is 14 amino acids. V lost 4 bases and J lost 9, with 13 bases in between. For the CDR3, the DNA is TGTGCCAGCAGTTTTGTAGGACGCGTTTCACCCCTCCACTCT. Translating it yields CASSFVGRVSPLHS.